The rows below give T cell receptor beta chains drawn from one sample of a study of neurological immune-mediated disorders. In TCRdb, the 5' RACE reads were re-called with MiXCR into one record per CDR3 protein. The profile covers about 80,000 distinct CDR3 sequences, with more than 5% appearing a single time and over 6.5% taken by the ten largest. What was sequenced was PBMCs. The receptors here all came from a woman aged 60 to 75 with multiple sclerosis. The CDR3 runs from the conserved cysteine through the conserved F or W. Fields, in order: D gene, V gene, clone size, J gene, CDR3 protein, CDR3 DNA. A D gene is named only where the DNA matches it firmly. The size field is filled for only some rows; it gives once, few, many or a size class.

-	TRBV27	many	TRBJ2-2	CASSGKRPSRTNTGELFF	TGTGCCAGCAGCGGAAAGCGACCTAGCCGGACCAACACCGGGGAGCTGTTTTTT
TRBD1	TRBV20-1	many	TRBJ1-1	CSAGTEFMNTEAFF	TGCAGTGCTGGGACAGAGTTCATGAACACTGAAGCTTTCTTT
-	TRBV20-1	many	TRBJ2-1	CSARETAINEQFF	TGCAGTGCTAGAGAGACAGCAATCAATGAGCAGTTCTTC
TRBD2	TRBV3-1	many	TRBJ2-2	CASGLAGGPANTGELFF	TGTGCCAGCGGGCTAGCGGGGGGACCCGCGAACACCGGGGAGCTGTTTTTT
-	TRBV7-9	many	TRBJ1-3	CASSRTAVGNTIYF	TGTGCCAGCAGCCGGACAGCAGTAGGAAACACCATATATTTT
-	TRBV4-1	many	TRBJ1-1	CASSQRQTGTQYHTEAFF	TGCGCCAGCAGCCAAAGGCAAACCGGGACACAATACCACACTGAAGCTTTCTTT
TRBD1	TRBV5-1	many	TRBJ1-1	CASSTQTGGNTEAFF	TGCGCCAGCAGCACCCAGACAGGGGGGAACACTGAAGCTTTCTTT
-	TRBV20-1	many	TRBJ1-5	CSARRASSNQPQHF	TGCAGTGCTAGGAGGGCGTCGAGCAATCAGCCCCAGCATTTT
-	TRBV10-3	many	TRBJ1-4	CAISEDQGKRRGTNEKLFF	TGTGCCATCAGTGAGGATCAGGGGAAGAGGAGAGGAACTAATGAAAAACTGTTTTTT
-	TRBV4-2	-	TRBJ2-7	CASSQVVGSEQYF	TGTGCCAGCAGCCAAGTGGTAGGGTCCGAGCAGTACTTC
-	TRBV20-1	many	TRBJ1-2	CSARDNRANHYGYTF	TGCAGTGCTAGAGACAACAGGGCCAACCACTATGGCTACACCTTC
TRBD1	TRBV5-1	many	TRBJ2-7	CASSLAGQPTEQYF	TGCGCCAGCAGCTTGGCGGGACAGCCGACCGAGCAGTACTTC
-	TRBV27	many	TRBJ1-5	CASSSNRVAQPQHF	TGTGCCAGCAGCTCCAACAGGGTCGCTCAGCCCCAGCATTTT
-	TRBV10-3	many	TRBJ1-2	CAISERQRVNYGYTF	TGTGCCATCAGTGAGAGGCAGAGGGTTAACTATGGCTACACCTTC
TRBD2	TRBV7-9	many	TRBJ2-2	CATPPRETNTGELFF	TGTGCCACACCCCCGCGGGAGACCAACACCGGGGAGCTGTTTTTT
-	TRBV27	many	TRBJ1-2	CASSPEGGVNYGYTF	TGTGCCAGCAGTCCCGAGGGGGGGGTAAACTATGGCTACACCTTC
TRBD1	TRBV7-9	many	TRBJ2-7	CASSWGQGGDEQYF	TGTGCCAGCAGCTGGGGACAGGGGGGAGACGAGCAGTACTTC
TRBD1	TRBV5-1	few	TRBJ1-3	CASSWGDRDGNTIYF	TGCGCCAGCAGCTGGGGCGACAGGGATGGAAACACCATATATTTT
-	TRBV12-3/TRBV12-4	many	TRBJ2-1	CASSFLQKQFF	TGTGCCAGCAGTTTTCTTCAGAAGCAGTTCTTC
-	TRBV6-6	-	TRBJ2-3	CASSYSRVFTDTQYF	TGTGCCAGCAGTTACTCGAGAGTATTCACAGATACGCAGTATTTT
TRBD1	TRBV3-1	few	TRBJ2-1	CASSSPGQGPNEQFF	TGTGCCAGCAGCTCACCGGGACAGGGTCCCAATGAGCAGTTCTTC
-	TRBV7-8	many	TRBJ2-3	CASSSRDLGITDTQYF	TGTGCCAGCAGCTCCCGGGACCTAGGGATCACAGATACGCAGTATTTT
TRBD1	TRBV5-1	few	TRBJ1-2	CASSLEIRGQANYGYTF	TGCGCCAGCAGCTTGGAAATTCGTGGACAGGCTAACTATGGCTACACCTTC
TRBD1	TRBV20-1	many	TRBJ1-1	CSASPPGQGDEAFF	TGCAGTGCTAGCCCGCCGGGACAGGGTGATGAAGCTTTCTTT
TRBD1	TRBV5-1	many	TRBJ1-2	CASSPGTDLLGYTF	TGCGCCAGCAGCCCAGGGACAGATCTATTGGGCTACACCTTC
-	TRBV15	many	TRBJ2-2	CATSRDPNTGELFF	TGTGCCACCAGCAGAGATCCGAACACCGGGGAGCTGTTTTTT
TRBD1	TRBV20-1	many	TRBJ1-1	CSARVWGQGGTEAFF	TGCAGTGCTAGAGTGTGGGGACAGGGCGGCACTGAAGCTTTCTTT
-	TRBV12-3/TRBV12-4	many	TRBJ1-2	CASSLWQGYGYTF	TGTGCCAGCAGTTTATGGCAGGGCTATGGCTACACCTTC
-	TRBV20-1	many	TRBJ1-1	CSAPRQFGTEAFF	TGCAGTGCTCCCCGACAGTTTGGCACTGAAGCTTTCTTT
TRBD2	TRBV6-1	many	TRBJ2-5	CASSEGVLAGGPETQYF	TGTGCCAGCAGTGAAGGCGTGCTAGCGGGGGGTCCAGAGACCCAGTACTTC
-	TRBV3-1	many	TRBJ1-1	CASSQGASTEAFF	TGTGCCAGCAGCCAAGGGGCGTCCACTGAAGCTTTCTTT
-	TRBV20-1	many	TRBJ2-5	CSASRSPGDNEYF	TGCAGTGCTAGTAGGTCCCCGGGGGACAACGAGTACTTC
TRBD1	TRBV5-1	many	TRBJ1-3	CASSLVAGGTVNGNTIYF	TGCGCCAGCAGCTTGGTGGCAGGGGGCACGGTAAACGGAAACACCATATATTTT
-	TRBV5-6	many	TRBJ2-7	CASSSGQRFLYEQYF	TGTGCCAGCAGCTCTGGACAGAGATTCCTCTACGAGCAGTACTTC
-	TRBV12-3/TRBV12-4	-	TRBJ2-3	CASSFHRGPLGTDTQYF	TGTGCCAGCAGTTTTCATCGAGGCCCCTTGGGGACAGATACGCAGTATTTT
-	TRBV28	many	TRBJ1-5	CASRPGPNQPQHF	TGTGCCAGCAGACCGGGACCTAATCAGCCCCAGCATTTT
-	TRBV27	many	TRBJ1-1	CASSLNGVEAFF	TGTGCCAGCAGTTTAAATGGGGTTGAAGCTTTCTTT
-	TRBV12-3/TRBV12-4	many	TRBJ2-6	CASSSRRGLVPGANVLTF	TGTGCCAGCAGTTCCCGCAGGGGTCTGGTTCCTGGGGCCAACGTCCTGACTTTC
TRBD1	TRBV5-1	many	TRBJ1-5	CASSFTGGSNQPQHF	TGCGCCAGCAGCTTCACAGGGGGAAGCAATCAGCCCCAGCATTTT
-	TRBV7-8	many	TRBJ2-2	CASRGPRGLNTGELFF	TGTGCCAGCAGGGGACCGAGAGGATTAAACACCGGGGAGCTGTTTTTT
TRBD1	TRBV5-1	many	TRBJ2-2	CASRPGTGGSGELFF	TGCGCCAGCAGACCCGGGACAGGGGGTTCCGGGGAGCTGTTTTTT
-	TRBV27	many	TRBJ2-3	CASSSLRQDTDTQYF	TGTGCCAGCAGTTCCCTACGACAAGACACAGATACGCAGTATTTT
TRBD2	TRBV10-3	many	TRBJ2-1	CASSGVAGFTDEQFF	TGTGCCAGTAGTGGGGTAGCGGGGTTTACGGATGAGCAGTTCTTC
-	TRBV6-5	many	TRBJ2-3	CASSYTRPGVAGTDTQYF	TGTGCCAGCAGTTACACTAGACCCGGGGTTGCCGGGACAGATACGCAGTATTTT
-	TRBV5-6	many	TRBJ1-6	CASSYNSPLHF	TGTGCCAGCAGCTACAATTCACCCCTCCACTTT
TRBD2	TRBV18	many	TRBJ2-1	CASSPGTSGPNEQFF	TGTGCCAGCTCACCAGGGACTAGCGGGCCTAATGAGCAGTTCTTC